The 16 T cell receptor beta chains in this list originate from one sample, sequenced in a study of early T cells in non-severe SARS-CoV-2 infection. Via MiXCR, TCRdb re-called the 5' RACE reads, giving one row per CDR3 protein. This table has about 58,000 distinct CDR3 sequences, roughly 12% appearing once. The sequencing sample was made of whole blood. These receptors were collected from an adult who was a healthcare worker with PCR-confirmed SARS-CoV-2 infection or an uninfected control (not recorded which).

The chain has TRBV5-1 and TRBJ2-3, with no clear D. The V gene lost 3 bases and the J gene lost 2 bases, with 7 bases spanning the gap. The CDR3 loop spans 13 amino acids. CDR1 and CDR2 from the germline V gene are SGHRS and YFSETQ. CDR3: CASSWDDTDTQYF. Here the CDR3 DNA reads TGCGCCAGCAGCTGGGATGACACAGATACGCAGTATTTT.

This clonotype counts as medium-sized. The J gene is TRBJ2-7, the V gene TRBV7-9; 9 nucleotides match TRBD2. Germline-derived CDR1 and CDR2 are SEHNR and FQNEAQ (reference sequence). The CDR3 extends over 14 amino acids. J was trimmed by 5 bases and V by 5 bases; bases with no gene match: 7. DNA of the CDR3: TGTGCCAGCAGCGAGGGACTAGCCGGGCACGAGCAGTACTTC. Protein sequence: CASSEGLAGHEQYF.

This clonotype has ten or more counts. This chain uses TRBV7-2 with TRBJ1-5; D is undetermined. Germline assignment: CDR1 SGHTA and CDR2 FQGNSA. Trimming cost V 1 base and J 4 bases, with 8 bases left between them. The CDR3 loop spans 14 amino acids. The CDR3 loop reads CASSLGRQNQPQHF. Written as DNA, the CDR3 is TGTGCCAGCAGCTTAGGAAGGCAAAATCAGCCCCAGCATTTT.

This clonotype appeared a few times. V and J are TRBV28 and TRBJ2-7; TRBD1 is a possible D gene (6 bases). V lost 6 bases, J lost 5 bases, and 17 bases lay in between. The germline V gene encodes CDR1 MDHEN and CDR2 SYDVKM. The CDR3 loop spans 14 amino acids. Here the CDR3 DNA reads TGTGCCAGCAGCCTACAGGGATCCTTCCACGAGCAGTACTTC. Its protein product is CASSLQGSFHEQYF.

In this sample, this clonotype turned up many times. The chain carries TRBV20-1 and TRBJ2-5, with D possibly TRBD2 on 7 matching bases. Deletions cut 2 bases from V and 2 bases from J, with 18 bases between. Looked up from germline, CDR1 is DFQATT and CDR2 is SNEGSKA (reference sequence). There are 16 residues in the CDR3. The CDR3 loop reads CSARPARKGGQETQYF. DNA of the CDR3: TGCAGTGCTAGACCCGCCCGAAAGGGGGGGCAAGAGACCCAGTACTTC.

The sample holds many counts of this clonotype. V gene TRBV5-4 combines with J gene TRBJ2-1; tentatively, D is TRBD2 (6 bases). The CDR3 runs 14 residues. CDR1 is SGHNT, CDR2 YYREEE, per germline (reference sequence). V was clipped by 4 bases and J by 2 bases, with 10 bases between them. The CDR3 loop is CASSKEGTYNEQFF. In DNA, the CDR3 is TGTGCCAGCAGCAAGGAGGGGACCTACAATGAGCAGTTCTTC.

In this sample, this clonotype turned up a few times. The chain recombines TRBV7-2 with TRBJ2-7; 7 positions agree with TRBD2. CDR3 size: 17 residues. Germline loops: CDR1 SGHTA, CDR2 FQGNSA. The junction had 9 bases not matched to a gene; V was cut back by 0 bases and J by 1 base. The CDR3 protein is CASSLALLASPSYEQYF. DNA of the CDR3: TGTGCCAGCAGCTTAGCCCTACTAGCGTCTCCTTCCTACGAGCAGTACTTC.

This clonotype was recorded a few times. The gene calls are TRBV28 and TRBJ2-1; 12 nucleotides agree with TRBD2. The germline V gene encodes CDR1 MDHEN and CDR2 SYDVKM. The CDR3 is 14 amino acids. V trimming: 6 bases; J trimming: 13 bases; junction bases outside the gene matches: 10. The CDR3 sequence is CASSLGLAGGRQFF. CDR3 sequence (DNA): TGTGCCAGCAGCCTGGGGCTAGCGGGAGGGCGCCAGTTCTTC.

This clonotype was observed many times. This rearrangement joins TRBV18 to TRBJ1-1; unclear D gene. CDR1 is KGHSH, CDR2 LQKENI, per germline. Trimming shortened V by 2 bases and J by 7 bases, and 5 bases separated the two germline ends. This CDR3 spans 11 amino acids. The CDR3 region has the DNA TGTGCCAGCTCACCAGGGATTGAAGCTTTCTTT. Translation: CASSPGIEAFF.

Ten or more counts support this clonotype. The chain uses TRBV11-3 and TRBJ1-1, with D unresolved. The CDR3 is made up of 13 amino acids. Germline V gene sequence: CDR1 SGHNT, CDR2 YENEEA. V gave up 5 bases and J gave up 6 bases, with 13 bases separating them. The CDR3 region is CASSPTGRSEAFF. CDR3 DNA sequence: TGTGCCAGCAGCCCGACCGGTCGGTCTGAAGCTTTCTTT.

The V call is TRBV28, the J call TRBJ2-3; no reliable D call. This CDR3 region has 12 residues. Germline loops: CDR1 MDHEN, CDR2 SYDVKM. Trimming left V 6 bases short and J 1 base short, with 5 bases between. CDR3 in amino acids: CASSGGTDTQYF. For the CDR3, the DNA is TGTGCCAGCAGCGGAGGCACAGATACGCAGTATTTT.

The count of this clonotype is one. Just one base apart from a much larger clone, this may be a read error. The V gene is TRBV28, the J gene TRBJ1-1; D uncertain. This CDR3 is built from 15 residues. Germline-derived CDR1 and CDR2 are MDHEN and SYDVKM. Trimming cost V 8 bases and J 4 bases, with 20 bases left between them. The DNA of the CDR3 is TGTGCCAGCCGCGGGATGGAGGTGACAAGCACTGAAGCTTTCTTT. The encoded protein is CASRGMEVTSTEAFF.

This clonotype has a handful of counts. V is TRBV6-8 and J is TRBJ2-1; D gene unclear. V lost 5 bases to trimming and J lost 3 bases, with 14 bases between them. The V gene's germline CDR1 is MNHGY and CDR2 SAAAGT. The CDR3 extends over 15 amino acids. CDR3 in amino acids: CASSRPGPNYNEQFF. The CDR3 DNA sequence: TGTGCCAGCAGTCGGCCGGGTCCGAACTACAATGAGCAGTTCTTC.

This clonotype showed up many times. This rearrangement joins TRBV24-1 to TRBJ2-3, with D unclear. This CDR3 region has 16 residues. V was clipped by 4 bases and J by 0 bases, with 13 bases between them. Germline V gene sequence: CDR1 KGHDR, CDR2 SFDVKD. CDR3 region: CATSEHRVASTDTQYF. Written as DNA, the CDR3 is TGTGCCACCAGTGAGCACAGAGTCGCTAGCACAGATACGCAGTATTTT.

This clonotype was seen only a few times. The CDR3 DNA reads as TGCAGCGTTGTAGGACCCCTCTACGAGCAGTACTTC. The encoded protein is CSVVGPLYEQYF. The chain recombines TRBV29-1 with TRBJ2-7, with D hard to call. V lost 4 bases, J lost 3 bases, and 10 bases lay in between. The CDR3 contains 12 residues. The germline CDR1 and CDR2 sequences are SQVTM and ANQGSEA.

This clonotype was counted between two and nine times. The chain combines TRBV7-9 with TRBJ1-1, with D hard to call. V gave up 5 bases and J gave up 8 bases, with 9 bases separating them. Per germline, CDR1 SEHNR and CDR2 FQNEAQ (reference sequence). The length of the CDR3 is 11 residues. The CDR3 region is CASSTRHEAFF. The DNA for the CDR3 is TGTGCCAGCAGCACCCGACACGAAGCTTTCTTT.